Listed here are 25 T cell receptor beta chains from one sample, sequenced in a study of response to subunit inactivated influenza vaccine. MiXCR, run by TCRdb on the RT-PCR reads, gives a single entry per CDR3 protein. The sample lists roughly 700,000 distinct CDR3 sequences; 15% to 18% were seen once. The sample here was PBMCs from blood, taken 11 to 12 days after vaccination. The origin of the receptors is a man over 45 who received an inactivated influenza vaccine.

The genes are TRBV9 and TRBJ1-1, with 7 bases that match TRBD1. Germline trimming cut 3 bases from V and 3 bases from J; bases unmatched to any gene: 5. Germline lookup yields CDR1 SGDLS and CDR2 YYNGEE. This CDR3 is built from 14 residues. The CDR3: CASSGDSPYTEAFF. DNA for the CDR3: TGTGCCAGCAGCGGGGACAGCCCCTACACTGAAGCTTTCTTT.

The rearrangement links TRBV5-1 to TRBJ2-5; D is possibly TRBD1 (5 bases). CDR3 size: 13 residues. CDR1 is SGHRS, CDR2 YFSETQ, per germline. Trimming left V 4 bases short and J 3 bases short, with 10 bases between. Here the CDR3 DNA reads TGCGCCAGCAGCCGGGCCAGGGAAGAGACCCAGTACTTC. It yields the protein CASSRAREETQYF.

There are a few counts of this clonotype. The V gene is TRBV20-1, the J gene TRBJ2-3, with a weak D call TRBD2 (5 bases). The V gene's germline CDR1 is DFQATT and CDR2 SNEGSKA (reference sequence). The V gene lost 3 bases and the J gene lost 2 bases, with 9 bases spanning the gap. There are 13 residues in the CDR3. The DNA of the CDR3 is TGCAGTGCTAGGCAGCGGTCCACAGATACGCAGTATTTT. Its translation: CSARQRSTDTQYF.

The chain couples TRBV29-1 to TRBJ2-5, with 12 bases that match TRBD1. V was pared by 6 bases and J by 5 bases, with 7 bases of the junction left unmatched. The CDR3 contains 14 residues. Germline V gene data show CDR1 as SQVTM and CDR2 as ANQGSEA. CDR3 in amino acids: CSVRDRGHGETQYF. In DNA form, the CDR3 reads TGCAGCGTCAGGGACAGGGGGCACGGGGAGACCCAGTACTTC.

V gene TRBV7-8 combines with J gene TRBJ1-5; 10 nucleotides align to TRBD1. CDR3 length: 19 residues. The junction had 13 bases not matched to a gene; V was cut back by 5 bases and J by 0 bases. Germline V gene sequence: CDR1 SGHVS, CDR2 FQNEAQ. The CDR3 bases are TGTGCCAGCAGCCTTATGACCCCGGGACAGGGGTTTAGCAATCAGCCCCAGCATTTT. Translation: CASSLMTPGQGFSNQPQHF.

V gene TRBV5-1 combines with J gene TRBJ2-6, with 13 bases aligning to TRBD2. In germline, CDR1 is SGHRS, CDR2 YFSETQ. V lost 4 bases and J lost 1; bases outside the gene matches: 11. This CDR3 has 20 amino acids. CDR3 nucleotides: TGCGCCAGCAGCCCCCGGACTAGCGGGAGAGGGCGTTCTGGGGCCAACGTCCTGACTTTC. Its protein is CASSPRTSGRGRSGANVLTF.

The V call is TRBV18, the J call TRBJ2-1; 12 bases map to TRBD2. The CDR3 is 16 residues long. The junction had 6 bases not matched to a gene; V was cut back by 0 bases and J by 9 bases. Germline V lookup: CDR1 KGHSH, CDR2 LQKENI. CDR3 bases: TGTGCCAGCTCACCACCCCTAGCGGGGGGGTTCAGTGAGCAGTTCTTC. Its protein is CASSPPLAGGFSEQFF.

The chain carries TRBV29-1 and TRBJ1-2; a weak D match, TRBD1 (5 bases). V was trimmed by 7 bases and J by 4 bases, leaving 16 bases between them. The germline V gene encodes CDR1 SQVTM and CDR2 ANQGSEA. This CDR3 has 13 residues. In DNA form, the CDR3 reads TGCAGCGGGGGGGAGGGCATAAGCTATGGCTACACCTTC. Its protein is CSGGEGISYGYTF.

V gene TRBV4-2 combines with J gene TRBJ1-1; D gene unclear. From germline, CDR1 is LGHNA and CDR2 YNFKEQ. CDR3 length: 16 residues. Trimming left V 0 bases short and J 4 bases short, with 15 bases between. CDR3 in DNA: TGTGCCAGCAGCCAAGAAGCGGGTTCGGGGTCCACTGAAGCTTTCTTT. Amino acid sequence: CASSQEAGSGSTEAFF.

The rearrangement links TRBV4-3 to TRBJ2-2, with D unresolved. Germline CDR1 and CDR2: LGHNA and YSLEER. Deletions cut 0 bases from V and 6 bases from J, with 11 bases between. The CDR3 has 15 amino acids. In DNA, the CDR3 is TGCGCCAGCAGCCAAGAGGTTCGCGGATCCGGGGAGCTGTTTTTT. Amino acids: CASSQEVRGSGELFF.

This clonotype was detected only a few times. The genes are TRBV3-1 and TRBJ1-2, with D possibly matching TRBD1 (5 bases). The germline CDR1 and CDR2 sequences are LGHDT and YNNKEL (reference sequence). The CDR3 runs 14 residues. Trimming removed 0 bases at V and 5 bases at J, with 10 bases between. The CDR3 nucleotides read TGTGCCAGCAGCCAAGAGTTCCCAGGGTATGGCTACACCTTC. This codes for CASSQEFPGYGYTF.

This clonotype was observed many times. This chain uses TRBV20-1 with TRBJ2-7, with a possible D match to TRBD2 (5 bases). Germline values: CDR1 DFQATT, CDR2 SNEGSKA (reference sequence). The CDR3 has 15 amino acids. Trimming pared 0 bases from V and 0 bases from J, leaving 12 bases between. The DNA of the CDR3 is TGCAGTGCTAGAGAAGGCCAGCGGAACTCCTACGAGCAGTACTTC. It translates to CSAREGQRNSYEQYF.

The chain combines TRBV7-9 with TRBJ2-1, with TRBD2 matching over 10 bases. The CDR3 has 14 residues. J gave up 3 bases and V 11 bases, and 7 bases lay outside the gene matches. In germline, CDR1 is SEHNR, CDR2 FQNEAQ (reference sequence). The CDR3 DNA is TGTGCCGAAGGTCTAGCGGGGGTCTACAATGAGCAGTTCTTC. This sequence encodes CAEGLAGVYNEQFF.

CDR3 amino acids: CASSGYVGGEQYF. The CDR3 region has the DNA TGTGCCAGCAGCGGATATGTTGGTGGGGAGCAGTACTTC. The V gene is TRBV14, the J gene TRBJ2-7, with unresolved D. The CDR3 totals 13 residues. CDR1 and CDR2 from the germline V gene are SGHDN and FVKESK. V shed 5 bases and J shed 7 bases, with 15 bases lying between them.

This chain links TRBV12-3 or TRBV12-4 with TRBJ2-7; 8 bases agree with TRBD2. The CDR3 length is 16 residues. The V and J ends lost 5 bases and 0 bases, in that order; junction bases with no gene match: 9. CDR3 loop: CASSATGTRNSYEQYF. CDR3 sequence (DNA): TGTGCCAGCAGTGCAACCGGGACTAGGAACTCCTACGAGCAGTACTTC.

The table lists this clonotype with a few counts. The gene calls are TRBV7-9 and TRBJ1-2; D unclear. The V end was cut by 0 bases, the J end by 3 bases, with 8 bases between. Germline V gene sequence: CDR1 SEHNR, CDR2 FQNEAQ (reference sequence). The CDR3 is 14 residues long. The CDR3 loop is CASSLARGDYGYTF. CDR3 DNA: TGTGCCAGCAGCTTAGCCCGCGGGGACTATGGCTACACCTTC.

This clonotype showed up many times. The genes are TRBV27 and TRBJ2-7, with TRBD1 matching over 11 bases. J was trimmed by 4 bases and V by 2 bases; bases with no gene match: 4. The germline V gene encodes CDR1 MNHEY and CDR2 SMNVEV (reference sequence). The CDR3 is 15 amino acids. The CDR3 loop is CASSLIGTGGYEQYF. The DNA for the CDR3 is TGTGCCAGCAGTTTAATCGGGACAGGGGGATACGAGCAGTACTTC.

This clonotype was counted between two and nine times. This chain's CDR3 is CASSFGTSNEKLFF. CDR3 nucleotides: TGCGCCAGCAGCTTCGGGACTTCTAATGAAAAACTGTTTTTT. The gene calls are TRBV5-1 and TRBJ1-4; possible D gene TRBD1, 5 bases. Germline V gene sequence: CDR1 SGHRS, CDR2 YFSETQ. V was clipped by 2 bases and J by 3 bases, with 8 bases between them. The CDR3 runs 14 residues.

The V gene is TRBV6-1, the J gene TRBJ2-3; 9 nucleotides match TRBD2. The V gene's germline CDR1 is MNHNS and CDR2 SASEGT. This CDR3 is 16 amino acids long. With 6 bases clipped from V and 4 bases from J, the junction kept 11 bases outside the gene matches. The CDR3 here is CASSQRGGGAPDTQYF. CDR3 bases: TGTGCCAGCAGCCAGCGTGGCGGGGGGGCCCCAGATACGCAGTATTTT.

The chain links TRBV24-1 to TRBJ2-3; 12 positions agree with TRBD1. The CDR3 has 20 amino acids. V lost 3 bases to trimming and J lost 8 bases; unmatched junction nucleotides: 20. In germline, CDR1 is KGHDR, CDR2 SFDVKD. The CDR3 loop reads CATSDQYALPGQGAPGTQYF. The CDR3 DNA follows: TGTGCCACCAGTGATCAATACGCCCTTCCGGGACAGGGGGCGCCAGGTACGCAGTATTTT.

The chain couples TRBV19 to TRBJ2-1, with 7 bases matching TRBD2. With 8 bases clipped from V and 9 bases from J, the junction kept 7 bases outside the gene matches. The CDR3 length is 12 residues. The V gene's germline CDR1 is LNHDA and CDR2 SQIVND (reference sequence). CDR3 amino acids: CASGRVGSEQFF. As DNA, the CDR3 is TGTGCCAGTGGGAGGGTGGGAAGTGAGCAGTTCTTC.

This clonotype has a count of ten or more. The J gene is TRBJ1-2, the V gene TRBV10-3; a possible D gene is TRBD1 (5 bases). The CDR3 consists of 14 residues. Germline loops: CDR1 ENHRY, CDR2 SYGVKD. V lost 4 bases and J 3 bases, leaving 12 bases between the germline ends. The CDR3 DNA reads TGTGCCATCAGTGGGAGGCAGGGATACTATGGCTACACCTTC. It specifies CAISGRQGYYGYTF.

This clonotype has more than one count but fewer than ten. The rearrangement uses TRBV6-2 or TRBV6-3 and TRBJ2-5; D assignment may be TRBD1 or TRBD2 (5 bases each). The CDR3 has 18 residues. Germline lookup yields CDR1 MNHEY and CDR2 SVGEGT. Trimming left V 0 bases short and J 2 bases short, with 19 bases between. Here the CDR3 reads CASSYSKDGGQQQETQYF. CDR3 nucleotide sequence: TGTGCCAGCAGTTACTCGAAGGATGGAGGACAACAACAAGAGACCCAGTACTTC.

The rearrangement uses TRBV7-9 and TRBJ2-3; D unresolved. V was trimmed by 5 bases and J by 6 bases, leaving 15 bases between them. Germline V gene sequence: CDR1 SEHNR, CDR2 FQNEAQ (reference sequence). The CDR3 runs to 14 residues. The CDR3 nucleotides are TGTGCCAGCAGCCCCCCCGGACGTTTGGATACGCAGTATTTT. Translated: CASSPPGRLDTQYF.

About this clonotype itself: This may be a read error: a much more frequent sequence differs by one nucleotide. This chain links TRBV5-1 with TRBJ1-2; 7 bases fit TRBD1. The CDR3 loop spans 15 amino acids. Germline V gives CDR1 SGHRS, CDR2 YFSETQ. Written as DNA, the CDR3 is TGCGCCACCAGCCGCGTCGGGACAGTAGAAGGTGGCTACACCTTC. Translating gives CATSRVGTVEGGYTF.